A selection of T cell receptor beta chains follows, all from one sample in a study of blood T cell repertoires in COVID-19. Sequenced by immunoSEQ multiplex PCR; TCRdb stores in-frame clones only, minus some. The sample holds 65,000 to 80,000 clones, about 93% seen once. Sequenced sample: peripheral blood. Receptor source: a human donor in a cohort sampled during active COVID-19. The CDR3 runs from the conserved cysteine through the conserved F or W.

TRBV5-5 CASNSAGVTEAFF
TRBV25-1 CANPQNTATSSNYGYTF
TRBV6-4 CASSDWGLGNTIYF
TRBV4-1 CASSQGGGASYEQYF
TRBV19 CASSIVQGLGAYNSPLHF
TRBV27 CASSLWGTALRTNYGYTF
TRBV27 CASKGTGGADTQYF
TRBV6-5 CASSSRRTGANVLTF
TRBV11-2 CASSPALGLGLHF
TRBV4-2 CASSQKGQPGNYGYTF
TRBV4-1 CASSQSPLRGAYNEQFF
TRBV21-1 CASSKVRGHEQYF
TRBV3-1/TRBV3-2 CASSQMGRAGYGYTF
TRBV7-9 CASSGQGGADTQYF
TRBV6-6 CASSDYAGAAQPQHF
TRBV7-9 CASSDTGPEAFF
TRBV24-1 CATSAAGTGLREQFF
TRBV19 CASSIEVRGGGTYNEQFF
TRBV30 CACRDRGGNQPQHF
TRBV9 CASSPNSGGAGDTQYF
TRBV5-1 CASSLTAGGDGTQYF
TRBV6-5 CASSYSEREKLFF
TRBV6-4 CASRPGQGVGGYTF
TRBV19 CASSRGSKNIQYF
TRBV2 CASSAQGQDNEKLFF
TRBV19 CASQGVLPYEQYF
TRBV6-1 CASSENSGGAETQYF
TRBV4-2 CASSREGGGAGDTQYF
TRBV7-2 CASSLRGTGTYEQYF
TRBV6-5 CASSYGDRDNEKLFF
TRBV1 CTSSQVQRGGTMNTGELFF
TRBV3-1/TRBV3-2 CASSQVQGIGYTF
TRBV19 CASSIAGGLGNQPQHF
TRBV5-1 CASSLRGLAGGFDEQFF
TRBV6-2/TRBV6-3 CASSDLGDRSYGYTF
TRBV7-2 CASRPGGWQETQYF
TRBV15 CATSRDRGIGGQETQYF